This TCR beta chain appears in the sequencing data of a study of shared clonotypes between healthy human individuals (TCRdb year 2020). For the study in its entirety: A few men and a couple of women, aged 18 to 49 years, made up the cohort. To increase sequencing depth and limit assay-specific biases, different laboratories used diverse techniques to prepare libraries and sequence TCR repertoires. For each donor, CD4 naive and CD4 memory were each given three plates, CD8 naive was given two plates, and CD8 memory was given one plate. The study deeply sequenced blood TCR repertoires of five healthy adults to estimate repertoire size and the extent of clonotype sharing between individuals. Each donor's leukapheresis produced roughly between roughly 0.9 and 8.9 billion PBMCs. Overall study outcomes, separate from this receptor: Naive subsets generally had larger estimated clonotype richness than memory subsets. Across a handful of donors, roughly 5% of naive CD4, 3.5% of naive CD8, approximately 2.5% of memory CD4, and 0.4% to 0.45% of memory CD8 clonotypes were shared. Pairwise subsampling indicated that sequencing depth was expected to affect the degree of clonotype sharing among donors. Sampling was limited to blood, and TCR repertoires in tissue likely differ from TCR repertoires in blood. Incomplete sequencing was indicated by rarefaction of sorted-subset datasets, despite the large sequencing depth. Compared with non-shared clonotypes, clonotypes shared by all four sorted-subset donors had higher generation probabilities. Because the study included a small number of donors, the genetic and exposure-history diversity represented was limited.

The junction shows trimming of 10 bases on V and 1 base on J, and the gene matches do not reach 7 bases of it. CDR1 and CDR2, looked up from the germline V gene, are MDHEN and SYDVKM. From the cysteine through the phenylalanine, the CDR3 covers 14 amino acids. CDR3 DNA only is kept here, 42 bases in frame from base 1. TCR CDR3 regions were amplified from genomic DNA by multiplex PCR using the deep immunoSEQ assay. For each cell subset, the extracted genomic DNA was distributed evenly across all wells of several immunoSEQ 96-well plates, and each plate served as one replicate. For sorted subsets, each replicate PCR was loaded with about 0.2 ug genomic DNA, equivalent to about 30,000 T cell genomes. Purified libraries were quantified with a Qubit 3.0 fluorometer, sized on a Bioanalyzer 2100, and re-quantified with the KAPA Library Quantification kit. Every immunoSEQ 96-well plate was sequenced on a dedicated single-read 150-cycle Illumina NextSeq 550 flow cell. The study's own analysis went as follows. Because the immunoSEQ output held only junctional sequences and lacked quality scores, the filtering could not match the filtering applied to full-length reads. To assign V/J genes and CDR3, sequences were annotated against IMGT germline references using PyIR, a Python wrapper for IgBLAST v1.9. Reads were removed for weak V/J assignments (E-value above 1e-6), missing CDR3, stop codons, out-of-frame junctions, or ambiguous translated residues. A V3J clonotype was defined by an identical inferred V gene, J gene, and CDR3 amino acid sequence. To compute the percentage overlap between repertoires, the number of shared unique clonotypes was divided by the size of the smaller repertoire. Richness of each repertoire was evaluated using RTK rarefaction, the Chao1 estimator, and Recon v2.1 estimates of unobserved clonotypes. Generation probabilities for all TCRbeta clonotypes obtained by the gDNA method from a handful of donors were computed using OLGA. This immuneACCESS table, as held by TCRdb, lists in-frame sequences with V and J called but not all clones. Of the missing ones, under half trace to an unresolved V gene in checked studies; the others have no known cause. V and J calls and clone size are as listed in that table; D and trimming were resolved from the DNA. This sample comprises over a million clones, roughly 96% of them detected only once. The leading ten clones occupy about 1% of the sample.

Healthy HIV-negative adults with no recently reported acute infections or vaccinations were included as donors. Only Caucasian adults living in Nashville, Tennessee, USA were represented among the donors. CD4+ T cells were enriched through magnetic negative selection, after which naive cells were positively selected on CD45RA and the remaining negative fraction served as the memory subset. Blood was collected by leukapheresis, and PBMCs were isolated by Ficoll-Histopaque density gradient centrifugation and then cryopreserved in liquid nitrogen vapor phase. Analytical flow cytometry was used to check the purity and quantity of every magnetically sorted T cell population. Genomic DNA was isolated from every sorted fraction and measured by UV absorbance on a Nanodrop 2000c. As for this clone: No cognate antigen has been identified for it. Within one base of it there is no much larger clone, and no base qualities were kept.

Sequencing used naive CD4+ T cells sorted from blood. The cell subset or site label, as the study defines it: CD45RA+ positively selected. The sequence joins TRBV28 to TRBJ2-5, with 9 bases aligning to TRBD2. The TCR originated in a man younger than 40 in good health. DNA sequence: TGTGCCACCAAGACTAGCGGATCCCAAGAGACCCAGTACTTC. Protein translation: CATKTSGSQETQYF.